This TCR beta chain was observed in a study of human T cells and chemical hapten exposure (dated by TCRdb to the early 2020s). Regarding the study in general: For sensitization, 2% DPC in acetone was applied to a roughly 2 cm by roughly 2 cm area of upper inner arm skin. Weekly therapeutic DPC doses were additionally applied to the scalp of patients throughout the approximately 24-week study period. Patch testing was performed on the upper back with Finn chambers containing 0.01% DPC, and the patch tests were scored after 6 days according to International Contact Dermatitis Research Group standards. The mostly female patient cohort included alopecia areata with under or over 50% scalp involvement, alopecia totalis and alopecia universalis. The libraries were sequenced as a pool, and the TCR yield per sample differed mostly because of small variations in library volumes within the pool. This study followed changes in the peripheral blood TCR repertoire in vivo during primary and secondary sensitization of alopecia patients to the hapten diphenylcyclopropenone (DPC). Patient blood was sampled pre-sensitization (week 0) and at 2, 6 and about 24 weeks after DPC sensitization. For TCR sequencing, blood came from 25 to 35 alopecia patients at anywhere from one to four time points (pre-sensitization, 2, 6 and 24 weeks). Study-wide findings and limitations: Significantly more large CDR3 similarity clusters were formed by expanded TCRs than by pre-sensitization or healthy control sets, consistent with antigen-driven responses. Patch test score correlated positively with the number of PT1 expanded TCRs, reaching significance at thresholds 8, 16 and 32 but not at 4. Alopecia, a presumed autoimmune disease, was present in all patients, so the immune response of the patients might differ from that of healthy individuals. No change with DPC sensitization was found in the number of TCRs above 1 in 1000 frequency, and no evidence of global repertoire structure alterations was found. Repeated subsampling changed both the strength of the expansion versus patch-test correlation and the threshold at which that correlation became significant.

This sample's time point label indicates: pre-sensitization, week 0. This specimen's treatment or condition label, interpreted: therapeutic diphenylcyclopropenone sensitization with weekly scalp DPC. At each patch-test visit, blood was drawn before the patch test was applied. To be eligible, patients had to be aged 18 to 70, diagnosed with alopecia and judged suitable for DPC therapy, while pregnant patients were excluded. Total RNA was extracted from unfractionated whole blood that had been collected in Tempus Blood RNA tubes. Ten or more counts support this clonotype. The specificity of this receptor is unknown. No per-base quality is available; no much larger clone lies one base away. Library preparation was by RACE. Instrument used: NextSeq 500. During library preparation, unique molecular identifiers were attached to individual cDNA molecules so that TCRs could be counted quantitatively and reproducibly. For every blood RNA sample, sequencing covered both the TCR alpha and TCR beta chains. Per the source publication's procedure: The median number of TCRs per sample was 95,638, ranging from 23,224 to 690,600. The Decombinator software suite was used to annotate V, J and CDR3 in the TCR reads. For the PS versus PT1 abundance plots, all samples were subsampled to the same number of TCRs (28,000). TCRs were defined as expanded if absent before sensitization and observed at least eight times at the 2-week time point. TCRdb reprocessed the public reads (quality trimming at Q25 with fastp, clone calling with MiXCR) and kept in-frame beta chains. Entries that share a CDR3 protein sequence are merged under the most common genes and DNA. TCRdb's processing, not the authors' own work, is the source of the V and J calls. The sample table holds 270,000 or so distinct CDR3 sequences, of which just under 8% were seen once. 1.2% of the sample comes from the top ten.

V trim: 5 bases; J trim: 3 bases; unmatched bases: 2. Inclusive of the bounding cysteine and phenylalanine, the CDR3 is 12 residues long. Just the 36-base CDR3 DNA is kept, in frame starting at base 1. The germline V gene gives CDR1 as SGHRS and CDR2 as YFSETQ. Here the chain combines TRBV5-1 and TRBJ2-7, with 7 bases aligning to TRBD1. Source: whole blood, taken in connection with sensitization to the hapten diphenylcyclopropenone (DPC). The sequence was collected from a young man with alopecia areata. Some clones in this sample may be carry-over from other donors' samples. In nucleotide form, the sequence is TGCGCCAGCAGGGGACAGCACTACGAGCAGTACTTC. This encodes CASRGQHYEQYF.